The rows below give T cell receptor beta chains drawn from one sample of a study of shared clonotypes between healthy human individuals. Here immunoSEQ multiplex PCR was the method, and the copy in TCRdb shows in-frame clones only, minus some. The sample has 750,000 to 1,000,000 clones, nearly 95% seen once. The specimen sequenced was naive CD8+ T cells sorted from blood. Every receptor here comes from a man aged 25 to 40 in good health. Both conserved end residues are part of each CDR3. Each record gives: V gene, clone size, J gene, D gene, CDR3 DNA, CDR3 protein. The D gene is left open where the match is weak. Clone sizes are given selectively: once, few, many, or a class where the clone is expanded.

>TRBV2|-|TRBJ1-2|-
TGTGCCAGCAGTGAAGCACCCAGAAACTATGGCTACACCTTC
CASSEAPRNYGYTF
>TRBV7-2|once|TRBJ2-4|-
TGTGCCAGCAGCCTATTCGGAAACATTCAGTACTTC
CASSLFGNIQYF
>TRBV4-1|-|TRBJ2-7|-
TGCGCCAGCAGCCAAGAGACGGGTAGTCCCTACGAGCAGTACTTC
CASSQETGSPYEQYF
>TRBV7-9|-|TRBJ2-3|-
TGTGCCAGCAGCCCACGGGCAGATACGCAGTATTTT
CASSPRADTQYF
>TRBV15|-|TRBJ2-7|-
TGTGCCACCAGCAGAGATCTCAGGGGAGGCGAGCAGTACTTC
CATSRDLRGGEQYF
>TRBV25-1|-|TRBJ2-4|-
TGTGCCAGCAGTGAATATCGCACACAAAACATTCAGTACTTC
CASSEYRTQNIQYF
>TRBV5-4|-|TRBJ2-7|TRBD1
TGTGCCAGCAGCTTGGGTCGGGACAGGGCCTCCTACGAGCAGTACTTC
CASSLGRDRASYEQYF
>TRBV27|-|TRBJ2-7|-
TGTGCCAGCAGTTTAGGAAACGAGCAGTACTTC
CASSLGNEQYF
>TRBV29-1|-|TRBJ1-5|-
TGCAGCGTCATACACCCTGGGGGGGAAGGTCAGCCCCAGCATTTT
CSVIHPGGEGQPQHF
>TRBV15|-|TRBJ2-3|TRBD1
TGTGCCACCAGCTGGGGACAGGGGCTTCCAGATACGCAGTATTTT
CATSWGQGLPDTQYF
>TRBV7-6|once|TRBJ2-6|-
TGTGCCAGCAGTCCTTACGCCATCCACTCTGGGGCCAACGTCCTGACTTTC
CASSPYAIHSGANVLTF
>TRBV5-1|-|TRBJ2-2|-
TGCGCCAGCAGCTGGGGGGCCGGGGAGCTGTTTTTT
CASSWGAGELFF
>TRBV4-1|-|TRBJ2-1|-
TGCGCCAGCAGCTACACGATGACTAATGAGCAGTTCTTC
CASSYTMTNEQFF
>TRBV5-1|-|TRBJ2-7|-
TGCGCCAGCAGCTTGGAGGGAGTAAACGAGCAGTACTTC
CASSLEGVNEQYF
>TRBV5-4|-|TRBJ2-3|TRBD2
TGTGCCAGCAGCCTTTGGCGGGGACTAGCGGGCACAGATACGCAGTATTTT
CASSLWRGLAGTDTQYF
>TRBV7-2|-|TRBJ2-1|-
TGTGCCAGCAGCACGGAGACTAGTATCCGGCCCCTTGGCCACAATGAGCAGTTCTTC
CASSTETSIRPLGHNEQFF
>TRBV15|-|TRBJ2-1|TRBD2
TGTGCCACCAGCAGAGAGACTAGCGGGCTATTCAAAGGGTATTCCAATGAGCAGTTCTTC
CATSRETSGLFKGYSNEQFF
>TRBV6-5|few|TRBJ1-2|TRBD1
TGTGCCAGCAGCGCACAGGGACAGGCCTATGGCTACACCTTC
CASSAQGQAYGYTF
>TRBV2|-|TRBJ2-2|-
TGTGCCACCGGCTCCGGGGAGCTGTTTTTT
CATGSGELFF
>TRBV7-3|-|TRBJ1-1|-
TGTGCCAGCAGCTTAGGGACGGTGAACACTGAAGCTTTCTTT
CASSLGTVNTEAFF
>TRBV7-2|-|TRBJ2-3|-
TGTGCCAGCAGCTTAGGCCGGGGCACAGATACGCAGTATTTT
CASSLGRGTDTQYF
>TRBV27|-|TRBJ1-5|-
TGTGCCAGCAGCTATATGGCTCATCAGCCCCAGCATTTT
CASSYMAHQPQHF
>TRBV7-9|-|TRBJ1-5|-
TGTGCCAGCAGCCTGGGGACCGGGAGTTGGCCCCAGCATTTT
CASSLGTGSWPQHF
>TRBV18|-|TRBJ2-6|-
TGTGCCAGCTCATCCCGGCCTGGATCTGGGGCCAACGTCCTGACTTTC
CASSSRPGSGANVLTF
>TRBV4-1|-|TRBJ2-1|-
TGCGCCAGCAGCCAAGATTCGGTCTCTCAGTTCTTC
CASSQDSVSQFF
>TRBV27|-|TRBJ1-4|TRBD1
TGTGCCAGCACCGTCGGGACAGGGCTGGAAAAACTGTTTTTT
CASTVGTGLEKLFF
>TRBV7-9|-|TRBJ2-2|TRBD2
TGTGCCAGCAGCTCCCTAGCGGGTCCCACCGGGGAGCTGTTTTTT
CASSSLAGPTGELFF
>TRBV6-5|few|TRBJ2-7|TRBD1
TGTGCCAGCAGTCACGGACAGGGCTACGAGCAGTACTTC
CASSHGQGYEQYF
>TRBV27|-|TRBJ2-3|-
TGTGCCAGCAGTTTACTCGGGGCTAGTGTCACAGATACGCAGTATTTT
CASSLLGASVTDTQYF
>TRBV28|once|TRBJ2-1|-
TGTGCCAGCAGTCCACGGGTAGCGATCTACAATGAGCAGTTCTTC
CASSPRVAIYNEQFF
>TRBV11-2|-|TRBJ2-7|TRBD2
TGTGCCAGCAGCCTAGAGGCTACTAGCGGGTTCTACGAGCAGTACTTC
CASSLEATSGFYEQYF
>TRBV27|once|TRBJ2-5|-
TGTGCCAGCAGTTTATTGGGAGGGGGAGGCAGTGAGACCCAGTACTTC
CASSLLGGGGSETQYF
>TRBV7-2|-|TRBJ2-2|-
TGTGCCAGCAGCTTAGACCCCACCGGGGAGCTGTTTTTT
CASSLDPTGELFF
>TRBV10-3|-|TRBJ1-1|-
TGTGCCATCAGTGAGGAGGGCGCCGGCCTTGAAGCTTTCTTT
CAISEEGAGLEAFF
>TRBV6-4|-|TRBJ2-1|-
TGTGCCAGCAGTGACTCTACTAGCAATGAGCAGTTCTTC
CASSDSTSNEQFF
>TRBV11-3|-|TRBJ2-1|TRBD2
TGTGCCAGCAGCCTCTGGACTAGCGGGGCATACAATGAGCAGTTCTTC
CASSLWTSGAYNEQFF
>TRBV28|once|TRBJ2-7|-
TGTGCCAGCAGTTCGCCTCGGACTTTTCCCTACGAGCAGTACTTC
CASSSPRTFPYEQYF
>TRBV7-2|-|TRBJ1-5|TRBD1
TGTGCCAGCAGCTTAGCACAGGGGGATTTCAATCAGCCCCAGCATTTT
CASSLAQGDFNQPQHF
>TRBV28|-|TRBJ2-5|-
TGTGCCAGCAGTTTACCCCCCCGGGCGTACCAAGAGACCCAGTACTTC
CASSLPPRAYQETQYF
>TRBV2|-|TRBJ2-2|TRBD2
TGTGCCAGCAGTGAAAGCATGGGACTAGCGATCACCGGGGAGCTGTTTTTT
CASSESMGLAITGELFF
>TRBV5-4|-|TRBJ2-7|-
TGTGCCAGCAGCTTAAGCTCCTACGAGCAGTACTTC
CASSLSSYEQYF
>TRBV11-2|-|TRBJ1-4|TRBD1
TGTGCCAGCAGCCTAAGCGACAGGGTCGAAAAACTGTTTTTT
CASSLSDRVEKLFF
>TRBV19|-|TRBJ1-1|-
TGTGCCAGTAGCTCCACGGGCGGGGGCACTGAAGCTTTCTTT
CASSSTGGGTEAFF
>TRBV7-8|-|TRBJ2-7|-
TGTGCCAGCAGCATGGACACCCTCTACGAGCAGTACTTC
CASSMDTLYEQYF
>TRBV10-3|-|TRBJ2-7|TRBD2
TGTGCCATCAGTGGGGGACTAGCGGACTACGAGCAGTACTTC
CAISGGLADYEQYF
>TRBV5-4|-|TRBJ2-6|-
TGTGCCAGCGTTCAGCCTAGTAGCTCTGGGGCCAACGTCCTGACTTTC
CASVQPSSSGANVLTF
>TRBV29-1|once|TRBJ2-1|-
TGCAGCGTTGTCTTCGGGGACAATGAGCAGTTCTTC
CSVVFGDNEQFF